This T cell receptor (beta chain) appears in the sequencing data of a study of blood T cells in healthy people across ages. General study findings and limits: More naive CD4+ cells and higher diversity marked long-lived donors relative to aged donors.

The CDR3 loop spans 17 amino acids. CDR1 KGHSH and CDR2 LQKENI come from the germline V gene. The ends were cut back, 1 base at V and 1 base at J, with 14 bases in the middle. The use of a sample-barcoded 5' primer and a J-beta primer mix characterized a second PCR of 7 to 11 cycles. Every sample returned 2.5 million or more CDR3-containing paired-end reads. TCRdb reprocessed the 5' RACE reads via MiXCR and lists one record per CDR3 protein. The table includes around 1,700,000 distinct CDR3 sequences, roughly 27% detected once. As to this clonotype: Its antigen is not identified.

The chain is built from TRBV18 and TRBJ1-5; tentatively, D is TRBD1 (5 bases). Material for sequencing was blood. The sequence derives from a woman under 40 in good health. The CDR3 DNA sequence: TGTGCCAGCTCACCACGCGTGGCGGGACCCAGCAATCAGCCCCAGCATTTT. Its translation: CASSPRVAGPSNQPQHF.